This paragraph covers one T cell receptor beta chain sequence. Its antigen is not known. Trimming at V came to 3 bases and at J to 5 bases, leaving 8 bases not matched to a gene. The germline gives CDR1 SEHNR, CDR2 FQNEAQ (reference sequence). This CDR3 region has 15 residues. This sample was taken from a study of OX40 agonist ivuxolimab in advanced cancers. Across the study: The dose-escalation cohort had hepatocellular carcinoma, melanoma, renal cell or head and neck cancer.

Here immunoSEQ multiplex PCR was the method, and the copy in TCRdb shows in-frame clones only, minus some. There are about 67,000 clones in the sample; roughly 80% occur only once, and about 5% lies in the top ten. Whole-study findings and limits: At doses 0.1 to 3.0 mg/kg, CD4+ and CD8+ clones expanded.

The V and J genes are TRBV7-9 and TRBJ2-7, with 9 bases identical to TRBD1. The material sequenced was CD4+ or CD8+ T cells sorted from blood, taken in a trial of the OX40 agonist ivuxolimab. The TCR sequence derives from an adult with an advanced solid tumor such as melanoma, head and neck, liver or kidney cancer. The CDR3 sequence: CASSFSGTGIHEQYF. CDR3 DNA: TGTGCCAGCAGCTTTTCCGGGACAGGGATCCACGAGCAGTACTTC.